This T cell receptor (beta chain) was sequenced for a study of regulatory T cells in long-lasting Graves disease. Study outcomes and limitations: Favoring TRBV28, TRBJ1-2 and TRBJ2-5 was a feature seen in persistent disease.

As for time point: newly diagnosed GD, antithyroid drugs for less than 3 months. Isolated PBMC RNA provided the starting material for the TCR library. An endocrinology department in Xi'an, China, recruited the patients. V lost 5 bases to trimming and J lost 6 bases; unmatched junction nucleotides: 8. CDR1 and CDR2 (germline): KGHDR, SFDVKD. CDR3 length: 15 amino acids. This clonotype showed up many times. Its antigen is not identified. Arm-PCR of CDR3 regions with iRepertoire HTBI primers generated TCR beta libraries. Each CDR3 protein gets one entry after TCRdb re-called the multiplex PCR reads with MiXCR. The data show 360,000 or so distinct CDR3 sequences, around 15% seen once. The same sample was also studied in work on T cells in Graves' hyperthyroidism and ophthalmopathy. That publication notes: Among clonotypes expanded in thyroid above 0.001, most were also found in blood.

The sequenced sample was peripheral blood mononuclear cells (PBMCs), obtained at new diagnosis, from a patient treated with antithyroid drugs. This receptor was identified in a woman aged 18-29 years with Graves disease. This rearrangement joins TRBV24-1 to TRBJ2-1; TRBD2 agrees at 8 bases. The CDR3 DNA follows: TGTGCCACCAGTGCGACGGGAGGGACCTCCAATGAGCAGTTCTTC. This codes for CATSATGGTSNEQFF.